These 10 T cell receptor beta chains were sequenced from one sample in a study of early stage breast cancer tumors. The data were produced by immunoSEQ multiplex PCR, yet TCRdb's version contains in-frame clones alone and is incomplete. The profile covers tens of thousands of clones, with around 75% appearing a single time and around 10% taken by the ten largest. The sequenced sample was breast tumor tissue. The receptor set was obtained from a person under 45 with breast cancer.

The chain joins TRBV19 to TRBJ2-3; 7 bases map to TRBD2. The CDR3 is 16 residues long. V shed 7 bases and J 2 bases; nucleotides not matched to a gene: 12. Germline CDR1 is LNHDA and CDR2 is SQIVND (reference sequence). The DNA of the CDR3 is TGTGCCAGTACTACTAGCGCCCCTTCTCTCACAGATACGCAGTATTTT. This gives the protein CASTTSAPSLTDTQYF.

A single count supports this clone. The J gene is TRBJ2-5, the V gene TRBV5-1, with D perhaps TRBD2 (6 bases). This CDR3 contains 15 residues. In germline, CDR1 is SGHRS, CDR2 YFSETQ. The V end was cut by 6 bases, the J end by 2 bases, with 17 bases between. The CDR3 region is CASNSGRDSQETQYF. In DNA form, the CDR3 reads TGCGCCAGCAACTCTGGCCGGGACTCACAAGAGACCCAGTACTTC.

The rearrangement uses TRBV4-3 and TRBJ1-2; possible D gene TRBD1, 5 bases. CDR1 is LGHNA and CDR2 is YSLEER in the germline V gene. Trimming removed 0 bases from V and 4 bases from J, with 15 bases in between. The CDR3 contains 16 residues. The CDR3 region is CASSQEGAGWVYGYTF. For the CDR3, the DNA is TGCGCCAGCAGCCAAGAGGGAGCAGGGTGGGTCTATGGCTACACCTTC.

In DNA, the CDR3 is TGTGCCAGCAGCCGGGACAGGGGACAACAAGAGACCCAGTACTTC. It is translated as CASSRDRGQQETQYF. The J gene is TRBJ2-5, the V gene TRBV7-2; 10 bases agree with TRBD1. Trimming removed 5 bases from V and 2 bases from J; junction bases left unmatched: 5. This CDR3 is built from 15 residues. Germline assignment: CDR1 SGHTA and CDR2 FQGNSA.

This clone was found a few times. V and J are TRBV20-1 and TRBJ2-3, with D possibly matching TRBD1 (5 bases). This CDR3 region has 10 residues. V lost 3 bases and J 9 bases, leaving 7 bases between the germline ends. Germline values: CDR1 DFQATT, CDR2 SNEGSKA (reference sequence). The CDR3 reads CSASQGTQYF. The CDR3 bases are TGCAGTGCTAGCCAGGGAACGCAGTATTTT.

The chain uses TRBV11-2 and TRBJ2-7; no definite D call. Between the trimmed V and J ends, which lost 5 bases and 0 bases, there was a span of 8 bases. The CDR3 sequence is 13 residues long. Germline CDR1 is SGHAT and CDR2 is FQNNGV. CDR3 residues: CASSHLDSYEQYF. Here the CDR3 DNA reads TGTGCCAGCAGCCATCTCGACTCCTACGAGCAGTACTTC.

This rearrangement joins TRBV4-2 to TRBJ2-3; possibly TRBD2 for D (6 bases). The CDR3 extends over 16 amino acids. The germline gives CDR1 LGHNA, CDR2 YNFKEQ. With 4 bases removed from V and 2 bases from J, the gap between germline ends came to 16 bases. The CDR3 sequence: CASSLQAGSPTDTQYF. CDR3 nucleotides: TGTGCCAGCAGCCTGCAGGCGGGATCACCCACAGATACGCAGTATTTT.

This chain links TRBV4-2 with TRBJ2-2, with TRBD2 matching 10 bases. The CDR3 is made up of 17 amino acids. J lost 3 bases, V lost 6 bases, and 10 bases had no gene match. Germline lookup yields CDR1 LGHNA and CDR2 YNFKEQ. As DNA, the CDR3 is TGTGCCAGCAGAGACATTGGGACTAGCGATCACACCGGGGAGCTGTTTTTT. Translation: CASRDIGTSDHTGELFF.

The chain employs TRBV6-1 and TRBJ2-7, with D possibly TRBD1 on 5 matching bases. V was cut by 2 bases and J by 6 bases, with 14 bases left in between. The CDR3 totals 14 residues. Germline-derived CDR1 and CDR2 are MNHNS and SASEGT. The CDR3 DNA is TGTGCCAGCAGTGAACTAAGACAGAACCCCGAGCAGTACTTC. Amino acid sequence: CASSELRQNPEQYF.

This clone came up a few times. The genes are TRBV29-1 and TRBJ1-1; D ambiguous. Trimming shortened V by 4 bases and J by 3 bases, and 6 bases separated the two germline ends. This CDR3 comprises 11 residues. The germline V gene has CDR1 SQVTM and CDR2 ANQGSEA. In DNA form, the CDR3 reads TGCAGCGTTGGCGGGGACACTGAAGCTTTCTTT. As protein: CSVGGDTEAFF.